The entry below describes one T cell receptor (beta chain). The table lists this clone with a few counts. No antigen is known for it. Base qualities are missing; no much larger clone stands one base away. TCRbeta CDR3 regions were amplified from genomic DNA using the immunoSEQ Assay, a bias-controlled multiplex PCR. As for the original processing: The number of nucleated cells in each sample was estimated by amplification of reference gene primers within the assay. To quantify the absolute abundance of each unique TCRbeta CDR3 rearrangement, sequence reads were collapsed and filtered. For each sample, productive Simpson clonality was calculated as the square root of Simpson's diversity index over productive rearrangements. TCRdb provides this immuneACCESS table in a form limited to in-frame rearrangements. Some clones are lacking; in checked studies, under half of them reflect an unresolved V gene, and why the rest are absent is not known. V, J and clone size derive from that table, while D and trimming were established from the DNA sequence. Present in this sample are over 130,000 clones, 88% of which were seen just once. Clones ranked in the top ten supply about 28% of the sample.

These data are taken from a study of blood T cell repertoires in COVID-19 (dated by TCRdb to the early 2020s). At the level of the whole study: Samples from collaborators originated in the United States, Italy and Spain and spanned both the acute and convalescent phases of COVID-19. The material from the prospective study consisted of cDNA or gDNA derived from T cells, B-cell-depleted T cells, or PBMCs. Deeply sampled blood TCRbeta repertoires from subjects exposed to, actively infected with, or recovered from COVID-19 were included in the dataset. The repertoires were made available in a free public database intended to serve as a resource for research on the immune response to SARS-CoV-2. Samples were obtained from the ongoing ImmuneRACE study (first 160 participants) and from over a thousand subjects provided by 6 global collaborators. Nearly every sample came with metadata listing a de-identified subject ID, COVID-19 status, age in years and sex. Where available, HLA class I and class II types were taken from metadata supplied by the sample provider and were not determined by assay-based typing. Summary of the overall study and its limitations: Clinical and demographic metadata were provided uncurated, with the amount varying by source and participant.

Collaborating institutions collected whole blood in K2EDTA tubes following their own protocols. For TCRbeta analysis, collaborator samples were shipped as frozen whole blood, as isolated PBMCs, or as DNA extracted from either sample type. The germline V gene (reference sequence) gives CDR1 as DFQATT and CDR2 as SNEGSKA. The CDR3 contains 14 residues, cysteine and phenylalanine counted. Of the read, only the CDR3 DNA is kept; its 42 bases are in frame from base 1. After removal of 3 bases from V and 4 bases from J, the junction retains 7 bases not matched to a gene. Sequencing used peripheral blood. This clonotype was sampled from a human donor in a cohort sampled during active COVID-19. The chain couples TRBV20-1 to TRBJ2-7, and TRBD1 aligns with 9 junction nucleotides. The bases are TGCAGTGCTAGTACAGGGGGCCTTGGGTACGAGCAGTACTTC. It translates to CSASTGGLGYEQYF.